The T cell receptor beta chain under discussion was sequenced for a study of early T cells in non-severe SARS-CoV-2 infection. Study as a whole: Sequencing input comprised bulk RNA from unsorted whole blood; chain pairing was not available. Study observations and caveats: VDJdb-based matching was biased toward anti-spike CD8 responses and missed private and CD4 specificities.

The TCR library protocol attached unique molecular identifiers to the individual cDNA molecules. TCRdb reprocessed the 5' RACE reads with MiXCR, giving one entry per CDR3 protein. The sample records tens of thousands of distinct CDR3 sequences, approximately 5.9% being singletons. Ten or more counts support this clonotype. What it recognizes is unknown. Germline V gene sequence: CDR1 MDHEN, CDR2 SYDVKM. The V segment lost 2 bases and the J segment 5 bases; nucleotides outside the gene matches: 4. The CDR3 length is 15 residues. The chain joins TRBV28 to TRBJ2-2; TRBD1 aligns across 8 bases. The clonotype originates from an adult who was a healthcare worker with PCR-confirmed SARS-CoV-2 infection or an uninfected control (not recorded which). The input for sequencing was whole blood, taken at baseline. The CDR3 region has the DNA TGTGCCAGCAGTTTAGGGACAGGCGAAACCGGGGAGCTGTTTTTT. It translates to CASSLGTGETGELFF.